Sequencing of this TCR beta chain was carried out in a study of identical twins. The donor group consisted entirely of healthy Caucasians. This clonotype was seen many times. From germline, CDR1 is SGHVS and CDR2 FNYEAQ. With 3 bases clipped from V and 2 bases from J, the junction kept 3 bases outside the gene matches. The CDR3 is made up of 14 amino acids. TCRdb independently ran MiXCR on the 5' RACE reads; one entry per CDR3 protein. The profile shows approximately 1.8 million distinct CDR3 sequences, around a third of them singletons. Material for sequencing was cord blood. The TCR sequence derives from a newborn girl in good health. V and J are TRBV7-6 and TRBJ2-7; 8 bases match TRBD2. CDR3 protein: CASSLGLGTYEQYF. CDR3 nucleotide sequence: TGTGCCAGCAGCTTGGGACTAGGTACCTACGAGCAGTACTTC.